This T cell receptor (beta chain) emerged from a study of OX40 agonist ivuxolimab in advanced cancers. As for the study in general: Patients were infused with ivuxolimab every 2 weeks at 0.01 to 10 mg/kg.

TCRdb keeps only in-frame clones here, not all; method: immunoSEQ multiplex PCR. The table has fewer than 100,000 clones, more than 80% seen once; the top ten hold approximately 9.1%. Germline-derived CDR1 and CDR2 are SEHNR and FQNEAQ (reference sequence). V was cut by 6 bases and J by 5 bases, with 10 bases left in between. This CDR3 comprises 13 residues. Sample: CD4+ or CD8+ T cells sorted from blood, taken in a trial of the OX40 agonist ivuxolimab. The sequence came from an adult with an advanced solid tumor such as melanoma, head and neck, liver or kidney cancer. The chain uses TRBV7-9 and TRBJ2-2; the D gene is possibly TRBD1 (6 bases). The CDR3 protein is CASRPTGTGELFF. Here the CDR3 DNA reads TGTGCCAGCAGACCCACAGGGACCGGGGAGCTGTTTTTT.